These T cell receptor beta chains were read from a single sample in a study of cytomegalovirus exposure and HLA in healthy donors. The repertoire was sequenced with immunoSEQ multiplex PCR; TCRdb's copy has only in-frame clones and lacks some. The table counts roughly 42,000 clones; about 1.2% lies in the top ten. Sequenced input: PBMCs. These receptors all come from a man younger than 40 in good health and CMV-seronegative. The CDR3 runs from the conserved cysteine through the conserved F or W. The D gene is left open where the match is weak. The size of a clone is reported for some rows only, either as once, few or many, or as a class for expanded clones.

>TRBV4-3|-|-|TRBJ2-7
TGCGCCAGCAGCCAGCGCGGGATGACCTACGAGCAGTACTTC
CASSQRGMTYEQYF
>TRBV30|TRBD1|-|TRBJ1-1
TGTGCCTGGAGAGGGACAGGAACAGGTGAAGCTTTCTTT
CAWRGTGTGEAFF
>TRBV4-3|TRBD2|-|TRBJ2-7
TGCGCCAGCAGCCCGACGACTAGCGGGAGCTACGAGCAGTACTTC
CASSPTTSGSYEQYF
>TRBV7-9|TRBD1|-|TRBJ2-7
TGTGCCAGCAGCTTGACAGGGATCTCGTCGGAGCAGTACTTC
CASSLTGISSEQYF
>TRBV11-2|-|-|TRBJ1-1
TGTGCCAGCAGCTTAGTGGGGGGAAACACTGAAGCTTTCTTT
CASSLVGGNTEAFF
>TRBV7-8|-|-|TRBJ1-2
TGTGCCAGCAGCTTAGGAGGGTCGGTCGGCTACACCTTC
CASSLGGSVGYTF
>TRBV6-1|-|-|TRBJ2-3
TGTGCCAGCAGTGAAGAGCCTCGAGGGACGCAGTATTTT
CASSEEPRGTQYF
>TRBV6-6|-|-|TRBJ1-1
TGTGCCAGCAGCCATGGACGGGAGAACACTGAAGCTTTCTTT
CASSHGRENTEAFF
>TRBV2|-|-|TRBJ1-4
TGTGCCAGCAGCGGCACAGTTGAAAAACTGTTTTTT
CASSGTVEKLFF
>TRBV7-8|-|-|TRBJ1-1
TGTGCCAGCAGCCCCTGGGTTGGGGGGATCGGGAACACTGAAGCTTTCTTT
CASSPWVGGIGNTEAFF
>TRBV2|TRBD1|-|TRBJ1-4
TGTGCCAGCAATCAACAGGGGATTAATGAAAAACTGTTTTTT
CASNQQGINEKLFF
>TRBV4-2|TRBD2|medium-sized|TRBJ2-7
TGTGCCAGCAGCCAGAGGGAGACTAGCGGTTCCTACGAGCAGTACTTC
CASSQRETSGSYEQYF
>TRBV6-5|-|-|TRBJ2-7
TGTGCCAGCAGCATGGGACACGCATCCTACGAGCAGTACTTC
CASSMGHASYEQYF
>TRBV19|TRBD2|-|TRBJ2-3
TGTGCCAGTAGCAAACTAGCGGGAGCTAGCACAGATACGCAGTATTTT
CASSKLAGASTDTQYF
>TRBV6-5|-|-|TRBJ2-7
TGTGCCAGCAGTAGGGGTATGATCAACGAGCAGTACTTC
CASSRGMINEQYF
>TRBV30|TRBD2|-|TRBJ2-1
TGTGCCTGGATTTTTGGCGGGAGCGGGTACAATGAGCAGTTCTTC
CAWIFGGSGYNEQFF
>TRBV30|-|-|TRBJ2-7
TGTGCCTGGAGACAGGGCGCCTACGAGCAGTACTTC
CAWRQGAYEQYF
>TRBV9|TRBD2|-|TRBJ2-1
TGTGCCAGCAGCCCCTGGCGGGAGGCAAGAAATGAGCAGTTCTTC
CASSPWREARNEQFF
>TRBV25-1|TRBD1|-|TRBJ1-4
TGTGCCAGCAGTCGGAGGGGGCAGGGAAATGAAAAACTGTTTTTT
CASSRRGQGNEKLFF
>TRBV9|-|-|TRBJ2-3
TGTGCCAGCAGCGGCGGCCTATCCACAGATACGCAGTATTTT
CASSGGLSTDTQYF
>TRBV6-5|-|-|TRBJ2-7
TGTGCCAGCTGTTCCCCTATTTCCTACGAGCAGTACTTC
CASCSPISYEQYF
>TRBV19|TRBD2|-|TRBJ2-3
TGTGCCAGTAGTAGGACTAGCGGGAATATCCCAGATACGCAGTATTTT
CASSRTSGNIPDTQYF
>TRBV30|-|-|TRBJ2-6
TGTGCCTGGAGTGTAACGGGAACCTCTGGGGCCAACGTCCTGACTTTC
CAWSVTGTSGANVLTF
>TRBV5-1|-|-|TRBJ2-1
TGCGCCAGCAGCTTGGGAAGGGGGACCATCGACGGTGAGCAGTTCTTC
CASSLGRGTIDGEQFF
>TRBV6-1|-|-|TRBJ2-7
TGTGCCAGCAGCCGGACGACTATTTTAGGCTACGAGCAGTACTTC
CASSRTTILGYEQYF
>TRBV30|TRBD1|-|TRBJ2-7
TGTGCCTGGAGTGTCCGGGACAGGGATGACTACGAGCAGTACTTC
CAWSVRDRDDYEQYF
>TRBV5-8|TRBD1|-|TRBJ1-2
TGTGCCAGCAGCCAGACAGGGGGCCATGGCTACACCTTC
CASSQTGGHGYTF
>TRBV6-5|TRBD2|-|TRBJ2-1
TGTGCCAGCAGATCGACTAGCGGGATAAATGAGCAGTTCTTC
CASRSTSGINEQFF
>TRBV11-2|TRBD2|-|TRBJ2-1
TGTGCCAGCAGACCTACCGGGACTAGCGTTTACAATGAGCAGTTCTTC
CASRPTGTSVYNEQFF
>TRBV5-1|-|-|TRBJ2-7
TGCGCCAGCAGCTTGGCGGGCAGGGTCTACGAGCAGTACTTC
CASSLAGRVYEQYF